A selection of T cell receptor beta chains follows, all from one sample in a study of preoperative IRX-2 immunotherapy in early breast cancer. Assay used: immunoSEQ multiplex PCR; TCRdb lists only in-frame clones, some missing. The repertoire consists of 25,000 to 30,000 clones, with 65% to 85% occurring once and the leading ten covering around 2.9%. This material was collected from a patient treated with IRX-2 immunotherapy. The source of these receptors is a human donor with breast cancer. The CDR3 runs from the conserved cysteine through the conserved F or W. A D gene is named only where the DNA matches it firmly. Size tells how often a clone was seen (once, few, many) or the class of an expanded clone, and some rows leave it out.

j_call clone_size v_call d_call cdr3_nt cdr3_aa
TRBJ1-1 - TRBV11-3 - TGTGCCAGCAGCTTAAGGGAAGGGAGGACTGAAGCTTTCTTT CASSLREGRTEAFF
TRBJ2-2 few TRBV7-1 TRBD2 TGTGCCAGCAGCGAGAGGGGACTAGCGGTTACCGGGGAGCTGTTTTTT CASSERGLAVTGELFF
TRBJ1-4 - TRBV7-5 - TGTGCCAGCAGTCCCGGGACAGGGAGGCATGAAAAACTGTTTTTT CASSPGTGRHEKLFF
TRBJ2-3 once TRBV7-6 TRBD2 TGTGCCAGCAGTGAACGCGGGAGGACGAGCACAGATACGCAGTATTTT CASSERGRTSTDTQYF
TRBJ2-5 - TRBV11-3 TRBD1 TGTGCCAGCAGCCCCCGAAGTATTGGCAGGGGGGAGACCCAGTACTTC CASSPRSIGRGETQYF
TRBJ2-7 once TRBV19 - TGTGCCAGTAGTTCCAATGGAGGGGGAGGGACCGGCATCGAGCAGTACTTC CASSSNGGGGTGIEQYF
TRBJ1-3 once TRBV6-8 TRBD1 TGTGCCAGCAGTTACTCGGGACAGCCTGGAAACACCATATATTTT CASSYSGQPGNTIYF
TRBJ2-7 once TRBV29-1 - TGCAGCGTGGGGCGGGCGCTTAGGATAAGCGAGCAGTACTTC CSVGRALRISEQYF
TRBJ2-3 - TRBV5-1 TRBD1 TGCGCCAGCAGCCCCCTGGACAGGGGGCAAGATACGCAGTATTTT CASSPLDRGQDTQYF
TRBJ2-5 - TRBV28 TRBD2 TGTGCCAGTAGCCCCTTTAGCGGGGGGGCTGGAGAGACCCAGTACTTC CASSPFSGGAGETQYF